The clone carrying this TCR beta chain was found a few times. TCRdb fed the RT-PCR reads into MiXCR, producing one record per CDR3 protein. The top ten clones hold 11% of a sample with hundreds of thousands of distinct CDR3 sequences, around two fifths of them seen once. This entry belongs to a study of patients and donors after allogeneic stem cell transplantation. Germline V gene data show CDR1 as DFQATT and CDR2 as SNEGSKA (reference sequence). V lost 4 bases and J 5 bases, leaving 14 bases between the germline ends. The CDR3 sequence is 13 residues long. The receptor's source is a human donor who was either an allogeneic HSCT recipient or a stem cell or donor lymphocyte infusion donor (not recorded which). It is not recorded whose cells these are; they may come from a transplant donor. The specimen was blood, either unsorted or a sorted T cell fraction (not recorded which). The genes are TRBV20-1 and TRBJ1-1; no firm D call. CDR3 in DNA: TGCAGTGCTACCCTTAGGGTCCGGACTGAAGCTTTCTTT. It translates to CSATLRVRTEAFF.